Each of the 4 T cell receptor beta chains below was sequenced from the same sample in a study of cytomegalovirus exposure and HLA in healthy donors. This PCR relied on a set of 60 Vbeta primers and 13 Jbeta primers. Clones were sequenced by immunoSEQ multiplex PCR, and TCRdb holds only the in-frame ones, with some missing. Counted here are about 180,000 clones, around 80% occurring once; the ten biggest clones make up less than 2.5%. The sequencing sample was made of PBMCs. All receptors come from a woman aged 25 to 45 in good health and CMV-seropositive.

This clone was seen more than once but under ten times. The rearrangement joins TRBV19 to TRBJ1-2; TRBD1 agrees at 12 bases. There are 17 residues in the CDR3. J gave up 8 bases and V 3 bases, and 13 bases lay outside the gene matches. Looked up from germline, CDR1 is LNHDA and CDR2 is SQIVND (reference sequence). For the CDR3, the DNA is TGTGCCAGTAGTATCTATTCCGGGACAGGGGGCGCGTACGGCTACACCTTC. Its translation is CASSIYSGTGGAYGYTF.

The chain couples TRBV7-2 to TRBJ2-3; 7 bases line up with TRBD1. The CDR3 runs to 15 residues. V dropped 2 bases and J dropped 3; count of bases not matched to a gene: 5. The V gene's germline CDR1 is SGHTA and CDR2 FQGNSA. The CDR3 region is CASSLTGTDTDTQYF. CDR3 nucleotides: TGTGCCAGCAGCTTAACCGGGACAGATACAGATACGCAGTATTTT.

This chain joins TRBV30 and TRBJ1-6; TRBD1 agrees at 7 bases. The germline V gene encodes CDR1 GTSNPN and CDR2 SVGIG (reference sequence). The V segment lost 4 bases and the J segment 3 bases; nucleotides outside the gene matches: 3. The CDR3 runs 14 residues. CDR3 nucleotide sequence: TGTGCCTGGACGGGACAGCGCTATAATTCACCCCTCCACTTT. Protein sequence: CAWTGQRYNSPLHF.

The J gene is TRBJ1-2, the V gene TRBV5-1, with D maybe TRBD1 (5 bases). CDR3 length: 15 residues. The germline V gene encodes CDR1 SGHRS and CDR2 YFSETQ. With 4 bases removed from V and 4 bases from J, the gap between germline ends came to 17 bases. The CDR3 nucleotides read TGCGCCAGCAGCCCCCACTCCGACAGTAGCTATGGCTACACCTTC. It specifies CASSPHSDSSYGYTF.